Presented here are 29 T cell receptor beta chains from one specimen sequenced in a study of monozygotic twins with inflammatory bowel disease. TCRdb derives one entry per CDR3 protein from the 5' RACE reads, leaving out DNA. This table holds around 190,000 distinct CDR3 sequences. Sequences were obtained from blood. These receptors were taken from a human donor with ulcerative colitis or Crohn's disease, or a healthy co-twin of an affected twin (not recorded which).

V and J are TRBV5-1 and TRBJ1-2. This CDR3 spans 16 amino acids. CDR1 and CDR2 (germline): SGHRS, YFSETQ. CDR3: CASSLFSRQGPYGYTF.

The V gene is TRBV6-4, the J gene TRBJ2-3. The germline V gene encodes CDR1 MRHNA and CDR2 SNTAGT. The CDR3 extends over 15 amino acids. The CDR3 sequence is CASSELASHTDTQYF.

The chain joins TRBV5-1 to TRBJ2-1; TCRdb reports TRBD1, a call that lacks DNA to check it against. Germline CDR1 and CDR2: SGHRS and YFSETQ. This CDR3 is built from 16 residues. The CDR3 region is CASSQGRDRGWNEQFF.

The gene calls are TRBV9 and TRBJ1-6. CDR3 length: 14 amino acids. Germline CDR1 reads SGDLS; CDR2 reads YYNGEE. CDR3 residues: CASSVKDQGSPLHF. Supplemented by reference TRBV9 and TRBJ1-6, the full variable domain reads DSGVTQTPKHLITATGQRVTLRCSPRSGDLSVYWYQQSLDQGLQFLIQYYNGEERAKGNILERFSAQQFPDLHSELNLSSLELGDSALYFCASSVKDQGSPLHFGNGTRLTVT.

This chain links TRBV6-1 with TRBJ2-7; no DNA is available, so the TRBD2 call from TCRdb remains unchecked. The CDR3 contains 17 residues. CDR1 is MNHNS and CDR2 is SASEGT in the germline V gene. CDR3 loop: CASSQRGTSGLFYEQYF.

This chain links TRBV15 with TRBJ2-3. The CDR3 extends over 13 amino acids. CDR1 and CDR2 from the germline V gene are LNHNV and YYDKDF (reference sequence). The CDR3 loop is CATSRAKLDTQYF.

The V and J genes are TRBV12-3 or TRBV12-4 and TRBJ2-5. There are 18 residues in the CDR3. The chain's CDR3 is CASSLSLSLYRVLETQYF.

The chain joins TRBV20-1 to TRBJ1-1; TCRdb designates TRBD1, a call that cannot be tested without DNA. The CDR3 extends over 13 amino acids. The V gene's germline CDR1 is DFQATT and CDR2 SNEGSKA (reference sequence). CDR3 in amino acids: CSIAIGGRTEAFF.

This chain connects TRBV20-1 to TRBJ1-1. The CDR3 contains 12 residues. CDR1 is DFQATT, CDR2 SNEGSKA, per germline (reference sequence). The CDR3 reads CSAGGDHTEAFF.

This chain uses TRBV18 with TRBJ1-4. CDR3 length equals 17 residues. Per the germline V gene, CDR1 is KGHSH and CDR2 is LQKENI. The CDR3 sequence: CASSLVGRQATNEKLFF. Full variable domain (rest looked up from reference TRBV18 and TRBJ1-4): NAGVMQNPRHLVRRRGQEARLRCSPMKGHSHVYWYRQLPEEGLKFMVYLQKENIIDESGMPKERFSAEFPKEGPSILRIQQVVRGDSAAYFCASSLVGRQATNEKLFFGSGTQLSVL.

CDR3 loop: CSVEEGPQDNEQFF. The chain employs TRBV29-1 and TRBJ2-1; TCRdb designates TRBD2, a call that cannot be tested without DNA. Looked up from germline, CDR1 is SQVTM and CDR2 is ANQGSEA. The CDR3 runs 14 residues.

This chain joins TRBV25-1 and TRBJ1-6. This CDR3 has 17 residues. Germline V gene data show CDR1 as MGHDK and CDR2 as SYGVNS. CDR3 loop: CASSASGTVSYNSPLHF.

The chain couples TRBV4-1 to TRBJ1-5. CDR3 length equals 12 residues. Germline CDR1 reads MGHRA; CDR2 reads YSYEKL. The chain's CDR3 is CASSQGDQPQHF.

The V gene is TRBV3-1, the J gene TRBJ1-5. Germline loops: CDR1 LGHDT, CDR2 YNNKEL (reference sequence). CDR3 size: 15 residues. The CDR3 is CASSQGPQESQPQHF.

This chain connects TRBV12-3 or TRBV12-4 to TRBJ2-3; no DNA is available, so the TRBD2 call from TCRdb remains unchecked. This CDR3 has 12 residues. The CDR3 sequence: CASSRLDRSQYF.

The chain joins TRBV7-8 to TRBJ1-4. The CDR3 is made up of 16 amino acids. Germline V gene lookup returns CDR1 SGHVS and CDR2 FQNEAQ. CDR3 in amino acids: CASSLRLPTTNEKLFF.

The chain couples TRBV6-5 to TRBJ2-3. Germline-derived CDR1 and CDR2 are MNHEY and SVGAGI. The CDR3 has 13 amino acids. CDR3 in amino acids: CASRGRGPDTQYF.

This chain connects TRBV4-2 to TRBJ1-2. Germline V lookup: CDR1 LGHNA, CDR2 YNFKEQ. The CDR3 contains 14 residues. CDR3 in amino acids: CASSQEGNYYGYTF.

V and J are TRBV6-5 and TRBJ1-2; lacking DNA, the TRBD1 call made by TCRdb goes unchecked. The CDR3 spans 13 residues. In germline, CDR1 is MNHEY, CDR2 SVGAGI. The CDR3 region is CASRPDRDYGYTF.

This chain connects TRBV20-1 to TRBJ2-2. The CDR3 has 11 residues. CDR1 and CDR2 from the germline V gene are DFQATT and SNEGSKA (reference sequence). The CDR3 loop is CSASETGELFF.

V usage is TRBV7-2 and J usage is TRBJ2-7; absent DNA, TCRdb's TRBD1 call cannot be checked. The CDR3 spans 15 residues. The germline V gene has CDR1 SGHTA and CDR2 FQGNSA. The chain's CDR3 is CASSFSGRAAYEQYF.

This chain links TRBV20-1 with TRBJ2-5; TCRdb indicates TRBD2, and absent DNA this call remains unverified. Per the germline V gene, CDR1 is DFQATT and CDR2 is SNEGSKA (reference sequence). This CDR3 region has 13 residues. The CDR3 loop reads CSAGGGAGETQYF.

This chain uses TRBV12-3 or TRBV12-4 with TRBJ1-3. There are 14 residues in the CDR3. The CDR3 protein is CASSLSREGNTIYF.

The chain links TRBV5-6 to TRBJ2-7; TCRdb reports TRBD2, a call that lacks DNA to check it against. The germline V gene encodes CDR1 SGHDT and CDR2 YYEEEE. This CDR3 comprises 15 residues. CDR3: CASSLEVGTNYEQYF.

This chain joins TRBV11-2 and TRBJ2-5. This CDR3 spans 13 amino acids. Germline V CDR1 and CDR2: SGHAT, FQNNGV. CDR3 loop: CASSLARRETQYF.

The rearrangement uses TRBV7-3 and TRBJ2-1; the D gene TCRdb calls, TRBD2, cannot be checked with no DNA. CDR1 is SGHTA and CDR2 is FQGTGA in the germline V gene. CDR3 length: 15 amino acids. The CDR3 here is CASSSAGTSGNEQLF. Supplemented by reference TRBV7-3 and TRBJ2-1, the full variable domain reads GAGVSQTPSNKVTEKGKYVELRCDPISGHTALYWYRQSLGQGPEFLIYFQGTGAADDSGLPNDRFFAVRPEGSVSTLKIQRTERGDSAVYLCASSSAGTSGNEQLFGPGTRLTVL.

The chain couples TRBV3-1 to TRBJ2-2; the D gene TCRdb calls, TRBD2, cannot be checked with no DNA. CDR3 length equals 16 residues. Germline CDR1 is LGHDT and CDR2 is YNNKEL (reference sequence). The CDR3 sequence: CASSQSGAGESGELFF.

The chain couples TRBV7-3 to TRBJ2-2. The CDR3 covers 13 residues. Germline V gene lookup returns CDR1 SGHTA and CDR2 FQGTGA. CDR3 in amino acids: CASSQKNTGELFF. The entire variable domain, with the rest obtained from reference TRBV7-3 and TRBJ2-2, is as follows: GAGVSQTPSNKVTEKGKYVELRCDPISGHTALYWYRQSLGQGPEFLIYFQGTGAADDSGLPNDRFFAVRPEGSVSTLKIQRTERGDSAVYLCASSQKNTGELFFGEGSRLTVL.

The V call is TRBV5-1, the J call TRBJ1-5; lacking DNA, the TRBD1 call made by TCRdb goes unchecked. Per the germline V gene, CDR1 is SGHRS and CDR2 is YFSETQ. The CDR3 is 15 amino acids. Here the CDR3 reads CASSLNRGRGQPQHF.